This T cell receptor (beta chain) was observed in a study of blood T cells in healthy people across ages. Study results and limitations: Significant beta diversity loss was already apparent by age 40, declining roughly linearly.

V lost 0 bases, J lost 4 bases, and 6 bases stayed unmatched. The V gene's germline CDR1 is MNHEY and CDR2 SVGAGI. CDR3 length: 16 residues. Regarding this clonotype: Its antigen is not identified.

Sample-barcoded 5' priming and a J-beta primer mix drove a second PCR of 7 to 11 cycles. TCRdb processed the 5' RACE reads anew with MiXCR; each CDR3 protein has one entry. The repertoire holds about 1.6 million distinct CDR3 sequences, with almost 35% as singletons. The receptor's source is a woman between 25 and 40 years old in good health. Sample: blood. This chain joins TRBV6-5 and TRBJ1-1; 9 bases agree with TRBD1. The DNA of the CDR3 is TGTGCCAGCAGTTACTCCCTTGGGGACAGGGCCACTGAAGCTTTCTTT. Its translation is CASSYSLGDRATEAFF.